These 6 T cell receptor beta chains originate from one sample sequenced in a study of T cells in Graves' hyperthyroidism and ophthalmopathy. Template material for amplifying TCR beta CDR3 regions consisted of RNA transcripts. During a first-round RT-PCR of the TCR CDR3, the HTBI primer set was used. TCRdb passed the multiplex PCR reads through MiXCR, listing each CDR3 protein once. The sample contains hundreds of thousands of distinct CDR3 sequences, around 16% of which appear only once. The specimen was blood. The receptors here all came from a woman under 30 with Graves' hyperthyroidism.

Notes on this clonotype: The junction and the germline gene differ at one end; a read error may be behind it. The V and J genes are TRBV10-3 and TRBJ1-1; 10 nucleotides agree with TRBD1. The length of the CDR3 is 16 residues. Per germline, CDR1 ENHRY and CDR2 SYGVKD. The CDR3 here is CTIRGTGEGKNTEAFF. CDR3 nucleotides: TGTACCATCAGGGGGACAGGGGAAGGTAAGAACACTGAAGCTTTCTTT.

The rearrangement uses TRBV5-4 and TRBJ2-7; D remains ambiguous. This CDR3 is built from 15 residues. Trimming took off 0 bases at V and 2 bases at J, with 12 bases between the two ends. CDR1 SGHNT and CDR2 YYREEE come from the germline V gene (reference sequence). DNA for the CDR3: TGTGCCAGCAGCTTGGCGAGTAGATCCCCCTACGAGCAGTACTTC. Translated, it gives CASSLASRSPYEQYF.

This clonotype has more than one count but fewer than ten. The chain couples TRBV29-1 to TRBJ2-5; a possible D gene is TRBD1 (6 bases). This CDR3 comprises 12 residues. Looked up from germline, CDR1 is SQVTM and CDR2 is ANQGSEA. V lost 6 bases and J 4 bases, leaving 12 bases between the germline ends. CDR3 DNA sequence: TGCAGCGTCCCACGAGGGGGAGAGACCCAGTACTTC. Protein: CSVPRGGETQYF.

This clonotype was counted a few times. Relative to the germline gene, one junction end is altered; a read error may explain this. The V gene is TRBV29-1, the J gene TRBJ2-7, with 8 bases matching TRBD2. Germline CDR1 and CDR2: SQVTM and ANQGSEA. The CDR3 has 16 amino acids. CDR3 region: CSASLAGSRSTYERYF. CDR3 nucleotide sequence: TGCAGCGCGAGTTTAGCGGGGAGCCGTTCTACCTACGAGCGGTACTTC.

This clonotype was counted many times. This rearrangement joins TRBV7-9 to TRBJ2-5, with unresolved D. The V end lost 5 bases, the J end lost 5 bases, and 15 bases lay between the germline ends. The CDR3 extends over 14 amino acids. CDR1 SEHNR and CDR2 FQNEAQ come from the germline V gene (reference sequence). CDR3 in DNA: TGTGCCAGCAGCCCAAACATGGGTGGGGAGACCCAGTACTTC. Amino acid sequence: CASSPNMGGETQYF.

This clonotype was counted many times. The chain joins TRBV6-2 or TRBV6-3 to TRBJ2-6; maybe TRBD2 (5 bases). Germline CDR1 is MNHEY and CDR2 is SVGEGT. Trimming shortened V by 2 bases and J by 2 bases, and 13 bases separated the two germline ends. The CDR3 loop spans 17 amino acids. For the CDR3, the DNA is TGTGCCAGCAGTTACAGGCCTAGGAGGACTGGGGCCAACGTCCTGACTTTC. This encodes CASSYRPRRTGANVLTF.